These T cell receptor beta chains were read from a single sample in a study of cytomegalovirus exposure and HLA in healthy donors. Generated by immunoSEQ multiplex PCR, the TCRdb table keeps only in-frame clones and is missing some. Of about 220,000 clones in the sample, around 79% were seen once. The material sequenced was PBMCs. The receptors were sampled from a male donor in good health and CMV-seronegative. CDR3s include the opening cysteine and the closing phenylalanine or tryptophan. Fields, in order: J gene, D gene, V gene, clone size, CDR3 DNA, CDR3 protein. The D gene is left open where the match is weak. The size of a clone is reported for some rows only, either as once, few or many, or as a class for expanded clones.

TRBJ1-4	TRBD1	TRBV5-1	once	TGCGCCAGCAGCAGGGACAGGGGAAACGAAAAACTGTTTTTT	CASSRDRGNEKLFF
TRBJ2-1	TRBD2	TRBV7-3	few	TGTGCCAGCAGCTTATTGACGGGGGGGCGCCACAATGAGCAGTTCTTC	CASSLLTGGRHNEQFF
TRBJ1-5	.	TRBV27	.	TGTGCCAGCAGGGGGTGGAGTAGCGGCGAGCCCCAGCATTTT	CASRGWSSGEPQHF
TRBJ2-7	TRBD1	TRBV5-4	.	TGTGCCAGCAGCTTGGCGGGACAGGGGATTTACGAGCAGTACTTC	CASSLAGQGIYEQYF
TRBJ2-1	.	TRBV29-1	.	TGCACGACACATCAGGGGAATGAGCAGTTCTTC	CTTHQGNEQFF
TRBJ1-1	.	TRBV29-1	.	TGCAGAGTCGGTCGCACCCTAGTGAACACTGAAGCTTTCTTT	CRVGRTLVNTEAFF
TRBJ2-7	TRBD2	TRBV27	.	TGTGCCAGCAGTTCATTAGCGGGAGTCTACGAGCAGTACTTC	CASSSLAGVYEQYF
TRBJ1-1	.	TRBV18	.	TGTGCCAGCTCACCTCAACAGGGGAACACTGAAGCTTTCTTT	CASSPQQGNTEAFF
TRBJ2-7	TRBD1	TRBV29-1	.	TGCAGCGTTGAGGCAGGGACAGAAAACTACGAGCAGTACTTC	CSVEAGTENYEQYF
TRBJ1-6	TRBD1	TRBV9	.	TGTGCCAGCAGCCGGGGACAGCTGAATTCACCCCTCCACTTT	CASSRGQLNSPLHF
TRBJ1-5	TRBD1	TRBV6-1	.	TGTGCCAGCAGTGAAACGCCTACAGGGGGCAATCAGCCCCAGCATTTT	CASSETPTGGNQPQHF
TRBJ1-2	.	TRBV5-1	.	TGCGCCAGCAGCTTGGTTGGGGGGTTGCATGGCTACACCTTC	CASSLVGGLHGYTF
TRBJ2-7	.	TRBV21-1	.	TGTGCCAGCAGCTCCCCCGGAGCCTCCTACGAGCAGTACTTC	CASSSPGASYEQYF
TRBJ1-1	.	TRBV7-6	.	TGTGCCAGCAGCCCCGGGGGGGTGGTGAACACTGAAGCTTTCTTT	CASSPGGVVNTEAFF
TRBJ2-7	.	TRBV6-5	.	TGTGCCAGCAAGGGTGTTGGACAGCTCTCCTACGAGCAGTACTTC	CASKGVGQLSYEQYF
TRBJ2-2	.	TRBV2	few	TGTGCCAGCAGTGTACTAAACACCGGGGAGCTGTTTTTT	CASSVLNTGELFF
TRBJ2-7	.	TRBV10-1	.	TGCGCCAGCAGTGACGAATCTACCTACGAGCAGTACTTC	CASSDESTYEQYF
TRBJ1-1	.	TRBV18	.	TGTGCCAGCTCCCACTCGGCGGGGAACACTGAAGCTTTCTTT	CASSHSAGNTEAFF
TRBJ2-7	TRBD1	TRBV29-1	.	TGCAGCGCGGATGGGACAGGCGATTCCTACGAGCAGTACTTC	CSADGTGDSYEQYF
TRBJ1-1	.	TRBV28	few	TGTGCCAGCAGAAAGTTGGGGGGCACTGAAGCTTTCTTT	CASRKLGGTEAFF
TRBJ2-7	TRBD2	TRBV4-3	.	TGCGCCAGCAGCCATAAGGCGGGGGGAGGTGGCGAGCAGTACTTC	CASSHKAGGGGEQYF
TRBJ1-2	TRBD1	TRBV5-5	.	TGTGCCAGCAGCCCGACAGGGTTCGGCTATGGCTACACCTTC	CASSPTGFGYGYTF
TRBJ2-2	.	TRBV6-5	once	TGTGCCAGCAGAGCTTCCTGGAGGTTGAGGGAGCTGTTTTTT	CASRASWRLRELFF
TRBJ2-7	.	TRBV27	.	TGTGCCAGCAGTCTATACTACCTTACCTACGAGCAGTACTTC	CASSLYYLTYEQYF
TRBJ1-5	.	TRBV5-6	.	TGTGCCAGCAGCCGCAGGGTGGGAAGCAATCAGCCCCAGCATTTT	CASSRRVGSNQPQHF
TRBJ1-1	.	TRBV9	.	TGTGCCAGCAGCCTAAGGGGTGGGCGGTCCATTATGGACACTGAAGCTTTCTTT	CASSLRGGRSIMDTEAFF
TRBJ2-2	.	TRBV7-6	.	TGTGCCAGCAGCAGCAGGGTTTCGAGCGGGGAGCTGTTTTTT	CASSSRVSSGELFF
TRBJ2-5	TRBD2	TRBV11-2	few	TGTGCCAGCAGCACGGGGACTAGCGGCCAAGAGACCCAGTACTTC	CASSTGTSGQETQYF
TRBJ1-5	.	TRBV30	few	TGTGCCTGGAGTACGACAGAACATCAGCCCCAGCATTTT	CAWSTTEHQPQHF
TRBJ2-7	TRBD1	TRBV7-8	.	TGTGCCAGCAGCTCCCGGACAGGGGTTTACGAGCAGTACTTC	CASSSRTGVYEQYF
TRBJ2-1	.	TRBV27	.	TGTGCCAGCAGTTTAGACAGGAGCTCCTACAATGAGCAGTTCTTC	CASSLDRSSYNEQFF
TRBJ2-5	.	TRBV4-3	.	TGCGCCAGCAGCCAAGGTAGACAGGACCAAGAGACCCAGTACTTC	CASSQGRQDQETQYF
TRBJ2-7	.	TRBV9	.	TGTGCCAGCAGCGGGGCGGTAGGGGGCTACGAGCAGTACTTC	CASSGAVGGYEQYF
TRBJ2-3	TRBD1	TRBV6-6	few	TGTGCCAGCAGTTTCGGACAGGCTAGCACAGATACGCAGTATTTT	CASSFGQASTDTQYF
TRBJ2-1	.	TRBV29-1	.	TGCAGCGTTGAACGCGATGAGCAGTTCTTC	CSVERDEQFF
TRBJ2-2	TRBD2	TRBV2	.	TGTGCCACCGAGACCCCGGGGGGCACCGGGGAGCTGTTTTTT	CATETPGGTGELFF
TRBJ1-2	TRBD1	TRBV30	.	TGTGCCTGGGGTCGAGACAGGGCCAACTATGGCTACACCTTC	CAWGRDRANYGYTF
TRBJ1-4	.	TRBV6-5	.	TGTGCCAGCAGTTACGAGGGCTCGGGGTCTAATGAAAAACTGTTTTTT	CASSYEGSGSNEKLFF
TRBJ2-3	.	TRBV27	.	TGTGCCATCGCCCAAGGGGGTTGGAGCACAGATACGCAGTATTTT	CAIAQGGWSTDTQYF
TRBJ2-3	TRBD2	TRBV30	.	TGTGCCTGGAGCGCCATGGGGACTAGAGGAGATACGCAGTATTTT	CAWSAMGTRGDTQYF
TRBJ2-7	.	TRBV15	.	TGTGCCACCAGTCGGTCAGGGGTCTACGAGCAGTACTTC	CATSRSGVYEQYF
TRBJ1-1	TRBD1	TRBV6-5	.	TGTGCCAGCAGTGGACAGGGGGCGCTGGCTGAAGCTTTCTTT	CASSGQGALAEAFF
TRBJ2-7	TRBD1	TRBV9	.	TGTGCCAGCAGCCCGTGGGGACAGGGAGGCGAGCAGTACTTC	CASSPWGQGGEQYF
TRBJ2-2	TRBD1	TRBV7-2	.	TGTGCCAGCAGCTACAGACAGGGGGTGATAGCCGGGGAGCTGTTTTTT	CASSYRQGVIAGELFF
TRBJ1-1	TRBD1	TRBV27	few	TGTGCCAGCAGTCCGGGACAGGGGGCTGGGGCTTTCTTT	CASSPGQGAGAFF
TRBJ1-3	TRBD1	TRBV9	few	TGTGCCAGCAGCCCCACAGGGGGCGGTGGAAACACCATATATTTT	CASSPTGGGGNTIYF
TRBJ2-1	TRBD2	TRBV4-3	.	TGCGCCAGCAGCCATCCGGGACTAGCGGGAGGGCCGGTAAATGAGCAGTTCTTC	CASSHPGLAGGPVNEQFF
TRBJ2-5	TRBD1	TRBV5-4	.	TGTGCCATCGGCCGAGGGGGCGCGGAGGAGACCCAGTACTTC	CAIGRGGAEETQYF
TRBJ2-1	.	TRBV9	.	TGTGCCAGCCGCGAAAACGGCGGGAATGAGCAGTTCTTC	CASRENGGNEQFF
TRBJ2-2	.	TRBV11-1	.	TGTGCCAGCAGCTACCTCACGTCGGGCACCGGGGAGCTGTTTTTT	CASSYLTSGTGELFF
TRBJ1-5	.	TRBV6-1	.	TGTGCCAGCAGTGAAGTTCGTCAGAGGAGTCAGCCCCAGCATTTT	CASSEVRQRSQPQHF
TRBJ2-1	TRBD1	TRBV5-1	.	TGCGCCAGCAGCTTCAGGGGGTACAATGAGCAGTTCTTC	CASSFRGYNEQFF
TRBJ2-7	.	TRBV7-2	.	TGTGCCAGCAGCCCACTAGTTCGGACTCAGGTAGGGGAGCAGTACTTC	CASSPLVRTQVGEQYF
TRBJ2-1	.	TRBV9	.	TGTGCCAGCAGCGTAGGGGCGGGTGGGGGGTACAATGAGCAGTTCTTC	CASSVGAGGGYNEQFF
TRBJ2-1	TRBD1	TRBV5-6	.	TGTGCCAGCAGCTTCACCGGGACAGGGACGGGCAATGAGCAGTTCTTC	CASSFTGTGTGNEQFF
TRBJ1-5	TRBD1	TRBV19	.	TGTGCCAGTAGTCCCGAGGGGGCGGTTAGCAATCAGCCCCAGCATTTT	CASSPEGAVSNQPQHF
TRBJ1-1	.	TRBV2	.	TGTGCCAGCAGGGGGCAGCTGAACACTGAAGCTTTCTTT	CASRGQLNTEAFF
TRBJ2-2	TRBD1	TRBV28	.	TGTGCCAGCAGGATCCGGGACAGGGTTAAGAGGGGGGAGCTGTTTTTT	CASRIRDRVKRGELFF
TRBJ1-1	.	TRBV29-1	.	TGCAGCGTTGAGGGCAGGACTGAAGCTTTCTTT	CSVEGRTEAFF